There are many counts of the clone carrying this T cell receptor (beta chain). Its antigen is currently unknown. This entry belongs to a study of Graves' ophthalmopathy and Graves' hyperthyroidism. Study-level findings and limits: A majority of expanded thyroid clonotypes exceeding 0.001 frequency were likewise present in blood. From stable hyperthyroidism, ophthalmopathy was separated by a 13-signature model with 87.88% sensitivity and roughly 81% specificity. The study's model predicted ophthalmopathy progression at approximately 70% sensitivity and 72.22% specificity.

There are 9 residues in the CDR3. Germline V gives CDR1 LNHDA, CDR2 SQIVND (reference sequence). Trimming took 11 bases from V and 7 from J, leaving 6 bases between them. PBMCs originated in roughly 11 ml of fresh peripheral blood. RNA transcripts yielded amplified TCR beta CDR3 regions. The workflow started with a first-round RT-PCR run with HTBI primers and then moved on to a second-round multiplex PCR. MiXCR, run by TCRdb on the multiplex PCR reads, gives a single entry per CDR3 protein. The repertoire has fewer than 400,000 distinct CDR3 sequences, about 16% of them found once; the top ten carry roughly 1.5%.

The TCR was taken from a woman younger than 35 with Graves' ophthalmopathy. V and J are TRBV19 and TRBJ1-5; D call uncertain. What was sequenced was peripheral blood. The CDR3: CASGQPQHF. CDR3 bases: TGTGCCTCGGGGCAGCCCCAGCATTTT.